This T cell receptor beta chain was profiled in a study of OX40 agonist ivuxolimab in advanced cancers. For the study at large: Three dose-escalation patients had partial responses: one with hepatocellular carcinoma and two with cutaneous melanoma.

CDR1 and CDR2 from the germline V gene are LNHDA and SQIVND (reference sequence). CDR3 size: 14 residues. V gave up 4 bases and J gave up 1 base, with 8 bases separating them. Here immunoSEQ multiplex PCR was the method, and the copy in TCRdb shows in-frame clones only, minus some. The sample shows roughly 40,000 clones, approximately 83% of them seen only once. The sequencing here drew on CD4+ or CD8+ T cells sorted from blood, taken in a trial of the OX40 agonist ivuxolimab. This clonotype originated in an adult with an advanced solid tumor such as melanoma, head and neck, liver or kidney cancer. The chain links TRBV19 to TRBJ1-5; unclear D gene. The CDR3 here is CASSRGGSNQPQHF. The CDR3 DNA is TGTGCCAGTAGTAGGGGTGGAAGCAATCAGCCCCAGCATTTT.